The 23 T cell receptor beta chains below were found in one sample sequenced in a study of CD8 T cells in Susac syndrome. The RNA, about 0.45 to 1 ug, was put through reverse transcription using random hexamers. TCRdb re-derived calls from the immunoSEQ multiplex PCR reads in MiXCR, one entry per CDR3 protein. The data show roughly 400,000 distinct CDR3 sequences, around 85% seen once. Sequencing was done on a sample of CD8+ T cells from PBMCs. The origin of the receptors is a human donor with multiple sclerosis.

The rearrangement uses TRBV4-1 and TRBJ2-1, with 8 bases fitting TRBD1. The germline CDR1 and CDR2 sequences are MGHRA and YSYEKL. The CDR3 loop spans 15 amino acids. V dropped 4 bases and J dropped 3; count of bases not matched to a gene: 5. The CDR3 sequence is CASSPVGTGYNEQFF. CDR3 bases: TGCGCCAGCAGCCCTGTCGGGACAGGCTACAATGAGCAGTTCTTC.

The V and J genes are TRBV7-9 and TRBJ2-7; D not certain. CDR1 is SEHNR, CDR2 FQNEAQ, per germline (reference sequence). Trimming shortened V by 1 base and J by 4 bases, and 8 bases separated the two germline ends. The CDR3 extends over 13 amino acids. Written as DNA, the CDR3 is TGTGCCAGCAGCTTAGACTCGCAGTACGAGCAGTACTTC. Translated, it gives CASSLDSQYEQYF. The variable domain in full, completed from reference TRBV7-9 and TRBJ2-7, reads DTGVSQNPRHKITKRGQNVTFRCDPISEHNRLYWYRQTLGQGPEFLTYFQNEAQLEKSRLLSDRFSAERPKGSFSTLEIQRTEQGDSAMYLCASSLDSQYEQYFGPGTRLTVT.

V is TRBV11-1 and J is TRBJ2-1; 7 bases line up with TRBD2. The CDR3 is made up of 15 amino acids. The J segment lost 3 bases and the V segment lost 7 bases, leaving 9 bases of the junction unmatched. The V gene's germline CDR1 is SGHAT and CDR2 FQDESV (reference sequence). The CDR3 DNA follows: TGTGCCAGCAACAACCCCGGCGGGAGCTACAATGAGCAGTTCTTC. As protein: CASNNPGGSYNEQFF.

This rearrangement joins TRBV27 to TRBJ1-2, with D maybe TRBD1 (5 bases). CDR1 and CDR2 from the germline V gene are MNHEY and SMNVEV (reference sequence). Deletions cut 8 bases from V and 2 bases from J, with 15 bases between. The CDR3 runs 14 residues. CDR3: CASAGGVGNYGYTF. The CDR3 DNA reads as TGTGCCAGCGCGGGGGGAGTGGGAAACTATGGCTACACCTTC.

The chain carries TRBV5-6 and TRBJ1-1, with 8 bases lining up with TRBD1. The germline V gene has CDR1 SGHDT and CDR2 YYEEEE. J was trimmed by 1 base and V by 5 bases; bases with no gene match: 4. The CDR3 contains 14 residues. CDR3 region: CASRTGTGNTEAFF. The DNA for the CDR3 is TGTGCCAGCAGGACCGGGACAGGGAACACTGAAGCTTTCTTT.

The chain combines TRBV27 with TRBJ2-7; possible D gene TRBD1, 7 bases. CDR3 size: 19 residues. The V end was cut by 4 bases, the J end by 5 bases, with 30 bases between. In germline, CDR1 is MNHEY, CDR2 SMNVEV (reference sequence). The CDR3 region is CASSSNFLATGLELNEQYF. CDR3 coding DNA: TGTGCCAGCAGTTCAAATTTTCTAGCGACAGGGTTGGAACTCAACGAGCAGTACTTC.

This clonotype was seen just once. The chain joins TRBV12-3 or TRBV12-4 to TRBJ1-5; D might be TRBD1 (6 bases). CDR3 length: 14 amino acids. The V end lost 6 bases, the J end lost 1 base, and 10 bases lay between the germline ends. The CDR3, as DNA: TGTGCCAGCAGGGGGGGCTTCAGCAATCAGCCCCAGCATTTT. Its translation is CASRGGFSNQPQHF.

V usage is TRBV24-1 and J usage is TRBJ2-5; D might be TRBD1 or TRBD2, each matching 5 bases. Trimming stripped 4 bases from V and 4 bases from J, with 15 bases between. The CDR3 covers 15 residues. In germline, CDR1 is KGHDR, CDR2 SFDVKD. CDR3 coding DNA: TGTGCCACCAGTGACGGACGAGATGGGGGAGAGACCCAGTACTTC. This codes for CATSDGRDGGETQYF.

The chain uses TRBV27 and TRBJ2-3, with 10 nucleotides matching TRBD2. CDR3 length: 15 amino acids. Looked up from germline, CDR1 is MNHEY and CDR2 is SMNVEV (reference sequence). After removal of 11 bases from V and 5 bases from J, the junction contained 13 bases not matched to a gene. The CDR3: CAPGTGLAGVDTQYF. As DNA, the CDR3 is TGTGCCCCAGGAACGGGGCTAGCGGGAGTAGATACGCAGTATTTT.

The V call is TRBV2, the J call TRBJ1-1; D gene ambiguous. The CDR3 has 14 residues. The germline V gene has CDR1 SNHLY and CDR2 FYNNEI. Between the trimmed V and J ends, which lost 7 bases and 1 base, there was a span of 13 bases. The DNA of the CDR3 is TGTGCCAGCATCCCTGGAGATGAGAACACTGAAGCTTTCTTT. This translates into CASIPGDENTEAFF. The full variable domain, completed using reference TRBV2 and TRBJ1-1, is EPEVTQTPSHQVTQMGQEVILRCVPISNHLYFYWYRQILGQKVEFLVSFYNNEISEKSEIFDDQFSVERPDGSNFTLKIRSTKLEDSAMYFCASIPGDENTEAFFGQGTRLTVV.

This clonotype was detected once. The chain combines TRBV7-9 with TRBJ1-4; a possible D gene is TRBD1 (5 bases). This CDR3 comprises 16 residues. The V and J ends lost 1 base and 2 bases respectively, with 11 bases between them. The germline V gene has CDR1 SEHNR and CDR2 FQNEAQ (reference sequence). This CDR3 is CASSLGGGATNEKLFF. In DNA form, the CDR3 reads TGTGCCAGCAGCTTAGGTGGGGGTGCGACTAATGAAAAACTGTTTTTT.

This chain joins TRBV30 and TRBJ2-7, with no clear D. V was pared by 4 bases and J by 5 bases, with 12 bases between. The CDR3 is 12 amino acids. The germline CDR1 and CDR2 sequences are GTSNPN and SVGIG (reference sequence). The CDR3 region is CAWMVGFNEQYF. Here the CDR3 DNA reads TGTGCCTGGATGGTTGGGTTCAACGAGCAGTACTTC.

CDR3 protein: CASSDIRGIAGELFF. The DNA of the CDR3 is TGTGCCAGCAGTGATATTCGGGGGATCGCCGGGGAGCTGTTTTTT. This chain connects TRBV2 to TRBJ2-2; D possibly corresponds to TRBD2 (6 bases). V was clipped by 3 bases and J by 6 bases, with 14 bases between them. This CDR3 has 15 amino acids. The germline gives CDR1 SNHLY, CDR2 FYNNEI.

The rearrangement uses TRBV30 and TRBJ1-1; no definite D call. The V gene lost 5 bases and the J gene lost 4 bases, with 5 bases spanning the gap. From germline, CDR1 is GTSNPN and CDR2 SVGIG (reference sequence). CDR3 length: 10 amino acids. The CDR3 sequence: CAWWGTEAFF. CDR3 DNA sequence: TGTGCCTGGTGGGGCACTGAAGCTTTCTTT.

Comment on this clonotype: The germline gene is not matched at one end of the junction; a read error may be the cause. This rearrangement joins TRBV7-3 to TRBJ2-3, with 15 bases aligning to TRBD2. Germline lookup yields CDR1 SGHTA and CDR2 FQGTGA. CDR3 length: 16 residues. In nucleotides, the CDR3 is TGTGCCAGCAGCTCGGGACTAGCGGGAGGCACGGATACGCAGTATTTT. Protein: CASSSGLAGGTDTQYF.

This clonotype was seen just once. The chain carries TRBV20-1 and TRBJ2-3; TRBD2 aligns across 11 bases. With 1 base clipped from V and 1 base from J, the junction kept 7 bases outside the gene matches. The germline V gene has CDR1 DFQATT and CDR2 SNEGSKA (reference sequence). The CDR3 is 17 amino acids. The CDR3 is CSARGTGTSGRTDTQYF. The DNA for the CDR3 is TGCAGTGCTAGAGGAACCGGGACTAGCGGTCGCACAGATACGCAGTATTTT.

In the case of this clonotype: The junction shows a germline mismatch at one end, possibly a read error. The chain has TRBV25-1 and TRBJ2-1; 11 nucleotides align to TRBD2. Germline CDR1 and CDR2: MGHDK and SYGVNS. CDR3 length: 18 amino acids. CDR3 in DNA: TGTGCCAGCGGTGAGAGCCTCGGGACTAGCGGAATCTACAATGAGCAGTTCTTC. Its translation is CASGESLGTSGIYNEQFF.

V and J are TRBV28 and TRBJ1-2; D uncertain. The CDR3 covers 13 residues. Per the germline V gene, CDR1 is MDHEN and CDR2 is SYDVKM. V lost 6 bases and J 4 bases, leaving 12 bases between the germline ends. CDR3: CASRGLGGYGYTF. The CDR3 nucleotides are TGTGCCAGCAGGGGTTTGGGTGGCTATGGCTACACCTTC.

V usage is TRBV5-4 and J usage is TRBJ2-1, with D perhaps TRBD2 (5 bases). CDR3 length equals 15 residues. Germline V gene data show CDR1 as SGHNT and CDR2 as YYREEE (reference sequence). V was pared by 7 bases and J by 7 bases, with 21 bases between. The CDR3 coding sequence is TGTGCCAGCGGGTTAATAGGGCTCACGGGGAATGAGCAGTTCTTC. Protein sequence: CASGLIGLTGNEQFF.

The chain is built from TRBV4-1 and TRBJ2-7; 8 bases fit TRBD2. Germline V CDR1 and CDR2: MGHRA, YSYEKL. The CDR3 loop spans 15 amino acids. Losses at the gene ends were 4 bases for V and 1 base for J; bases not matched to a gene: 6. CDR3: CASSPQAGGSYEQYF. CDR3 in DNA: TGCGCCAGCAGCCCCCAGGCGGGGGGATCCTACGAGCAGTACTTC.

The chain links TRBV28 to TRBJ2-7; 10 nucleotides line up with TRBD2. CDR1 MDHEN and CDR2 SYDVKM come from the germline V gene. V shed 9 bases and J 4 bases; nucleotides not matched to a gene: 3. This CDR3 is built from 12 residues. In nucleotides, the CDR3 is TGTGCCAGTGGACTAGCGGCGTACGAGCAGTACTTC. Translating it yields CASGLAAYEQYF.

As to this clonotype: The junction shows a germline mismatch at one end, possibly a read error. The V and J genes are TRBV18 and TRBJ1-5; a weak D match, TRBD1 (6 bases). CDR1 is KGHSH, CDR2 LQKENI, per germline. The CDR3 runs to 15 residues. Here the CDR3 DNA reads TGTGCCAGCTCGCCCAGGGGAGGGGGTGGACAGCCCCGGCATTTT. Translated, it gives CASSPRGGGGQPRHF.

The chain carries TRBV7-9 and TRBJ2-6; D is possibly TRBD2 (6 bases). Trimming removed 1 base from V and 2 bases from J, with 9 bases in between. Germline CDR1 SEHNR, CDR2 FQNEAQ (reference sequence). The CDR3 has 16 residues. Written as DNA, the CDR3 is TGTGCCAGCAGCTTAGTGGCGGGACCTGGGGCCAACGTCCTGACTTTC. This codes for CASSLVAGPGANVLTF.